This TCR beta chain was found in a study of read filtering for tumor transcriptome and immune sequencing (dated by TCRdb to the early 2020s). Looking at the study overall: The cohort consisted of about 18 male and more than 11 female patients, with a mean age of about 66 years and an age range of about 45 to 90. After DNase treatment, whole-transcriptome libraries were prepared using the TruSeq RNA Access Library Prep Kit. Per sample, about 4.05 to 10.27 million TCR-region mapped reads were obtained with IR-seq, compared with only about 85 to 1273 with RNA-seq. Using the same bone marrow samples, the study ran both targeted immune repertoire sequencing and bulk whole-transcriptome sequencing and then compared the TCR repertoires from each method. Under revised international staging, roughly eight patients fell into R-ISS I, approximately 15 into R-ISS II and roughly 7 into R-ISS III. One main goal was a read-filtering strategy for immune repertoire data, in particular deciding whether clonotypes backed by only one read should be removed. Broad study findings and their caveats: The sorted CD138-negative fraction was not purified T cells but a mixed bone marrow immune population. Clonotypes were captured by IR-seq at much higher depth and more reliably than by RNA-seq, and smaller IR-seq throughput was sufficient for identification of most shared clonotypes. The correlation between IR-seq and RNA-seq shared clonotype proportions rose when single-read clonotypes were removed. In IR-seq, about four fifths of clonotypes but around 3.5% of total reads were represented by single-read clonotypes, whereas in RNA-seq, 74.6% of clonotypes and more than 40% of reads were represented by single-read clonotypes.

Relative to germline, V is 3 bases shorter and J is 4 bases shorter, with 7 bases between their ends. CDR1 and CDR2 are drawn from the germline V gene (reference sequence): PRHDT, FYEKMQ. From its first to its last residue, the CDR3 has 13 amino acids. CDR3 DNA only is kept here, 39 bases in frame from base 1. The Immunoverse kit was used to build TCR libraries from around 420 ng RNA, with molecular barcoded adaptors covering alpha/delta and beta/gamma chains. TCR library preparation was performed with the same RNA that was used for transcriptome sequencing. An Illumina HiSeq 4000 with 2 x 150 cycles was used to sequence the TCR libraries. Per the original workflow: With MiXCR, TCR reads were aligned to human V, D, J and C references and assembled into CDR3 clonotypes, with quality filtering and error correction included. The tcR package in R was used to analyze clonotype counts and gene usage diversity. For inspection of raw mapping reads, RNA-seq reads were mapped by STAR aligner version 2.5.3a onto GRCh37 of the human genome. To test how sequencing depth affected the clonotypes detected, IR-seq fastq files were randomly downsampled with Seqtk 1.3. TCRdb's own reprocessing of the public reads used fastp at Q25 and MiXCR and kept productive beta chains. A single entry per CDR3 protein holds the most common genes and DNA from its merged rows. TCRdb assigned the V and J calls; the authors' analysis was not used. This sample comprises around 140,000 distinct CDR3 sequences, roughly 13% of them detected only once. 8% to 9% of the sample is in the top ten clones.

Each patient had bone marrow sampled at the time of active disease. Bone marrow mononuclear cells were isolated by Ficoll-Hypaque density gradient centrifugation. Myeloma plasma cells were removed and CD138-negative cells were collected by negative selection after labeling with CD138 magnetic microbeads on a MACS separator. The purity of the isolated cells was checked by flow cytometry with CD138 antibodies on an Attune NxT. Total RNA was extracted with TRIzol reagent and quantified with a NanoDrop spectrophotometer. For each patient, paired RNA-seq and IR-seq were run on the CD138-negative bone marrow sample from that patient. As concerns this clonotype: Its antigen has not been determined. No conserved phenylalanine or tryptophan ends this CDR3, so it is likely a read error.

The clonotype was recovered from a donor at least 40 years old with multiple myeloma. The sequence links TRBV13 to TRBJ2-1; no D gene can be assigned with confidence. What was sequenced was a population of CD138-negative cells sorted from bone marrow. Reading the label with the study, this specimen's cell subset or site is: bone marrow mononuclear cells depleted of CD138+ plasma/myeloma cells by negative magnetic selection. The base sequence is TGTGCCAGCAGCTTCCGGTATTACAATGAGCAGTTCCTC. Translated, it reads CASSFRYYNEQFL.